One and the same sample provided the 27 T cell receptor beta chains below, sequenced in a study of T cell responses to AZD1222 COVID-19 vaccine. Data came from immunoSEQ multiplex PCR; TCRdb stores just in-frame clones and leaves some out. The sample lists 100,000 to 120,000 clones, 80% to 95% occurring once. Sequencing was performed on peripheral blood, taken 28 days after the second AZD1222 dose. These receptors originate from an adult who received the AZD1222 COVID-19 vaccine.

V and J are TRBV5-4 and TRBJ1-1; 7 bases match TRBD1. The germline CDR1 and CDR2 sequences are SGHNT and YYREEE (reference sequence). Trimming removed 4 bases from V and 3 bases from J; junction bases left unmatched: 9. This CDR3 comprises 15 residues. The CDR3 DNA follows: TGTGCCAGCAGCCAAACGGGACAGCTCGACACTGAAGCTTTCTTT. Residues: CASSQTGQLDTEAFF.

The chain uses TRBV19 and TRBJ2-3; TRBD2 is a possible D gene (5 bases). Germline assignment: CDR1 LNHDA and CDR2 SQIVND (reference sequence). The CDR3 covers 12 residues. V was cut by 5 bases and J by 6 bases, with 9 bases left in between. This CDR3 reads CASSPLGDTQYF. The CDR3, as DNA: TGTGCCAGTAGTCCACTAGGGGATACGCAGTATTTT. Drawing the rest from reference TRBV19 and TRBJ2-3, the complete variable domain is DGGITQSPKYLFRKEGQNVTLSCEQNLNHDAMYWYRQDPGQGLRLIYYSQIVNDFQKGDIAEGYSVSREKKESFPLTVTSAQKNPTAFYLCASSPLGDTQYFGPGTRLTVL.

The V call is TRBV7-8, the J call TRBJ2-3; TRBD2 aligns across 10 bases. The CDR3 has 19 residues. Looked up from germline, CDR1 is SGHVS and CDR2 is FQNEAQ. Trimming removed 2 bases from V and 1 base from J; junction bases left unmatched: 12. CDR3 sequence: CASSLWASGGAPGTDTQYF. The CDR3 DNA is TGTGCCAGCAGCTTATGGGCTAGCGGGGGTGCGCCAGGCACAGATACGCAGTATTTT. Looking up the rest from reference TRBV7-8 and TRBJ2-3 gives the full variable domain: GAGVSQSPRYKVAKRGQDVALRCDPISGHVSLFWYQQALGQGPEFLTYFQNEAQLDKSGLPSDRFFAERPEGSVSTLKIQRTQQEDSAVYLCASSLWASGGAPGTDTQYFGPGTRLTVL.

The CDR3 DNA reads TGTGCCAGCAGCCGCGGTTTGGGTAATGGGAACTACGAGCAGTACTTC. It encodes CASSRGLGNGNYEQYF. The V call is TRBV13, the J call TRBJ2-7; D remains ambiguous. Germline CDR1 is PRHDT and CDR2 is FYEKMQ (reference sequence). The V end was cut by 5 bases, the J end by 3 bases, with 20 bases between. The CDR3 totals 16 residues. Combining the CDR3 with reference TRBV13 and TRBJ2-7 gives the whole variable domain AAGVIQSPRHLIKEKRETATLKCYPIPRHDTVYWYQQGPGQDPQFLISFYEKMQSDKGSIPDRFSAQQFSDYHSELNMSSLELGDSALYFCASSRGLGNGNYEQYFGPGTRLTVT.

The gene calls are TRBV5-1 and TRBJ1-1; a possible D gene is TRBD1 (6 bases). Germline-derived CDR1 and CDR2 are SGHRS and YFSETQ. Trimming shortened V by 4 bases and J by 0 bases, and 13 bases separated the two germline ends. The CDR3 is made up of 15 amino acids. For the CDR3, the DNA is TGCGCCAGCAGCCAGGACAGACCCATGAACACTGAAGCTTTCTTT. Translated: CASSQDRPMNTEAFF.

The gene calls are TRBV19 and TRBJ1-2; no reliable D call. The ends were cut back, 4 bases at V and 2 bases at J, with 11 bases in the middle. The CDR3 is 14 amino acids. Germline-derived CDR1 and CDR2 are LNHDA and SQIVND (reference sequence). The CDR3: CASSRRALNYGYTF. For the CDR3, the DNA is TGTGCCAGTAGTAGGAGGGCCCTAAACTATGGCTACACCTTC.

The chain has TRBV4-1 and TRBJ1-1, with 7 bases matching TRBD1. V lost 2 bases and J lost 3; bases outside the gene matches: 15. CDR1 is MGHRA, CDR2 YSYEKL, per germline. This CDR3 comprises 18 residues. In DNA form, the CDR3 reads TGCGCCAGCAGCCAATTCTCAGGGGGAAGGCGAATGGACACTGAAGCTTTCTTT. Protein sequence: CASSQFSGGRRMDTEAFF.

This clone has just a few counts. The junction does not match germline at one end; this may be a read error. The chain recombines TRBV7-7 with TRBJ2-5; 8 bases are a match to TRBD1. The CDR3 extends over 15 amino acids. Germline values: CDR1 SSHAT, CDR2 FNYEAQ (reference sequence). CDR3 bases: TGTGCTAGCAGCGCGACAGGGGAGCGGTTTGAGACCCAGTACTTC. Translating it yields CASSATGERFETQYF. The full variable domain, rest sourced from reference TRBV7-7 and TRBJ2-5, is GAGVSQSPRYKVTKRGQDVTLRCDPISSHATLYWYQQALGQGPEFLTYFNYEAQPDKSGLPSDRFSAERPEGSISTLTIQRTEQRDSAMYRCASSATGERFETQYFGPGTRLLVL.

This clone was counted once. CDR3 coding DNA: TGTGCCAGCAGCCCTGGGCTAGGGGCTGGAAACACCATATATTTT. Translation: CASSPGLGAGNTIYF. This chain uses TRBV5-4 with TRBJ1-3; D possibly corresponds to TRBD1 (5 bases). V shed 4 bases and J shed 2 bases, with 13 bases lying between them. The germline gives CDR1 SGHNT, CDR2 YYREEE (reference sequence). This CDR3 has 15 amino acids.

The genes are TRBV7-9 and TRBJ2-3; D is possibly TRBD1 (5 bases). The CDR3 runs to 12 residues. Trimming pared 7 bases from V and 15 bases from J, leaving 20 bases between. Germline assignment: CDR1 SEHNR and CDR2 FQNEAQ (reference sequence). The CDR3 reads CASKLRDSPSYF. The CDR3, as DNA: TGTGCCAGCAAGCTTAGAGACAGTCCGTCCTATTTT.

The CDR3 is CASSFNQGEYTGELFF. For the CDR3, the DNA is TGTGCCAGCAGTTTCAACCAGGGGGAGTACACCGGGGAGCTGTTTTTT. The rearrangement links TRBV6-2 or TRBV6-3 to TRBJ2-2; 7 bases map to TRBD1. CDR3 size: 16 residues. Germline CDR1 reads MNHEY; CDR2 reads SVGEGT. V dropped 4 bases and J dropped 3; count of bases not matched to a gene: 8.

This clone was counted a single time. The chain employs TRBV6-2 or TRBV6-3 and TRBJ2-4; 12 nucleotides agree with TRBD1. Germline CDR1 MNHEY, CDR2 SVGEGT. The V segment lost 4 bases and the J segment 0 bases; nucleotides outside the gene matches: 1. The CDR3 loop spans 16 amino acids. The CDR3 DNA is TGTGCCAGCAGTTGGGACAGGGGGCTAGCCAAAAACATTCAGTACTTC. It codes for CASSWDRGLAKNIQYF.

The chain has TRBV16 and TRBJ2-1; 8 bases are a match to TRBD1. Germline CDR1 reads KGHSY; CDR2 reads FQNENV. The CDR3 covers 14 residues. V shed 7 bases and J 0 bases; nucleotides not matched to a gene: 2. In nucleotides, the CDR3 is TGTGCCAGCAATACAGGGGGCTCCTACAATGAGCAGTTCTTC. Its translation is CASNTGGSYNEQFF.

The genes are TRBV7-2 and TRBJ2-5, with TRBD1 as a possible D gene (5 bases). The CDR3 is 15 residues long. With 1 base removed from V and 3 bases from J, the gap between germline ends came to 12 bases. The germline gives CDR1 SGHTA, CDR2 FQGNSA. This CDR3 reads CASSLVRTPEETQYF. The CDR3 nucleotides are TGTGCCAGCAGCTTAGTCCGGACACCAGAAGAGACCCAGTACTTC.

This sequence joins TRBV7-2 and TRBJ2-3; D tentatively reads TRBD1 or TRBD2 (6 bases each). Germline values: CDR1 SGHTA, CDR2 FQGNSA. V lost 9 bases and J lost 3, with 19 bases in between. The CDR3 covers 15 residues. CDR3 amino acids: CARNPAGGGTDTQYF. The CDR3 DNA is TGTGCCAGAAATCCAGCCGGGGGCGGGACAGATACGCAGTATTTT.

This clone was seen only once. The DNA of the CDR3 is TGTGCCAGCAGCCCCGCGGGGAAGACCCAGTACTTC. Residues: CASSPAGKTQYF. This sequence joins TRBV5-4 and TRBJ2-5; TRBD2 might be the D (6 bases). With 4 bases removed from V and 6 bases from J, the gap between germline ends came to 10 bases. From germline, CDR1 is SGHNT and CDR2 YYREEE (reference sequence). The CDR3 contains 12 residues.

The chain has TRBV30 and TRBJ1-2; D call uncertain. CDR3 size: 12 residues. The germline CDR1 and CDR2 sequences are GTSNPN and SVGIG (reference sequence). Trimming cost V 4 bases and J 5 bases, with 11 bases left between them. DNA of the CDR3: TGTGCCTGGAAACAGCGGATGTATGGCTACACCTTC. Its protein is CAWKQRMYGYTF.

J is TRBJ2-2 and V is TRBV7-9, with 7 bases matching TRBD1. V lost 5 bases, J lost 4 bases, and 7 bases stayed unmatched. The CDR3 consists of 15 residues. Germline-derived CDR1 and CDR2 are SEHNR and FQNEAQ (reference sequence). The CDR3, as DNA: TGTGCCAGCAGCCCAGGACAGGCGATCACCGGGGAGCTGTTTTTT. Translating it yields CASSPGQAITGELFF. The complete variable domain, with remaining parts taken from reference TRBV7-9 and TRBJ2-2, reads DTGVSQNPRHKITKRGQNVTFRCDPISEHNRLYWYRQTLGQGPEFLTYFQNEAQLEKSRLLSDRFSAERPKGSFSTLEIQRTEQGDSAMYLCASSPGQAITGELFFGEGSRLTVL.

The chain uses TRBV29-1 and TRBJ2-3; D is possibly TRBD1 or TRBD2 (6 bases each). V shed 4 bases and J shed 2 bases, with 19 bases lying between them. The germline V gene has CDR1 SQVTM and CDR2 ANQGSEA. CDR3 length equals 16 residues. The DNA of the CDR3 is TGCAGCGTTGTTCTGGGTGGGGGGCGGTTCACAGATACGCAGTATTTT. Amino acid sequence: CSVVLGGGRFTDTQYF.

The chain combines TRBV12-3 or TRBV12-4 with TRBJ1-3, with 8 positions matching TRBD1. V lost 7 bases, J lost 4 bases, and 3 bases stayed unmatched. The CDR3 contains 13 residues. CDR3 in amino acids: CASTRQGGNTIYF. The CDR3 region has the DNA TGTGCCAGCACCAGACAGGGGGGAAACACCATATATTTT.

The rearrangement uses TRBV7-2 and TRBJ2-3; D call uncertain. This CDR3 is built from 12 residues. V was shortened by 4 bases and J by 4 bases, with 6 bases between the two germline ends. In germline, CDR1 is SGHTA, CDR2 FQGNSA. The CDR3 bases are TGTGCCAGCAGCTGGGCGGCAGATACGCAGTATTTT. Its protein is CASSWAADTQYF.

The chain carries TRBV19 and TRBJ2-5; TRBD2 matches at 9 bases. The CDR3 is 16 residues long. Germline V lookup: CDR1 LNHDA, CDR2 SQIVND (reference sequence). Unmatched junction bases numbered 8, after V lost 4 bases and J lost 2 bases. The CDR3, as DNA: TGTGCCAGTAGTAGGTCCGCGGGGGGGCGTCAAGAGACCCAGTACTTC. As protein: CASSRSAGGRQETQYF.

CDR3: CASSAPGQGALNEQYF. For the CDR3, the DNA is TGTGCCAGCAGCGCGCCGGGACAGGGCGCTTTGAACGAGCAGTACTTC. The V call is TRBV9, the J call TRBJ2-7; 9 nucleotides line up with TRBD1. Germline loops: CDR1 SGDLS, CDR2 YYNGEE. V shed 3 bases, J shed 5 bases, and the junction held 12 bases outside the gene matches. The CDR3 is made up of 16 amino acids.

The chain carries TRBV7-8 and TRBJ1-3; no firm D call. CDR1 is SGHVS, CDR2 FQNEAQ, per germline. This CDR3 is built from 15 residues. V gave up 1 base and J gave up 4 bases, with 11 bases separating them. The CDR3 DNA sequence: TGTGCCAGCAGCTTAGTCCAGCCTCGGGGAAACACCATATATTTT. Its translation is CASSLVQPRGNTIYF.

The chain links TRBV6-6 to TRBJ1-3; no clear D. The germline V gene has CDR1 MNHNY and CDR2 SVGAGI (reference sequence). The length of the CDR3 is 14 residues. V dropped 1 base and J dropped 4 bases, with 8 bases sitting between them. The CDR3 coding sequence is TGTGCCAGCAGTTACTACTCCCGGGGAAACACCATATATTTT. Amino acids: CASSYYSRGNTIYF.

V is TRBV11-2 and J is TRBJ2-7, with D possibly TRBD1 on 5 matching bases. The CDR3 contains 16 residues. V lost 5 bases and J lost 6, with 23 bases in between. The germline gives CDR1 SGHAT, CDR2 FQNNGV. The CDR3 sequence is CASSPAYQGPLSEQYF. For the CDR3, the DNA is TGTGCCAGCAGCCCGGCGTACCAGGGCCCTCTATCCGAGCAGTACTTC.

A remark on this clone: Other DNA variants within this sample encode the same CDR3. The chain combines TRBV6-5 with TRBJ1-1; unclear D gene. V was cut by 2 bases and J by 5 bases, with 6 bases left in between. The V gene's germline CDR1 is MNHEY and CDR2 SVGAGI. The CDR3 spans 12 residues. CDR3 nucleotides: TGTGCCAGCAGTTACGGCGGGACTGAAGCTTTCTTT. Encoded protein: CASSYGGTEAFF.